The 26 T cell receptor beta chains presented below share a single source sample, sequenced in a study of patients and donors after allogeneic stem cell transplantation (dated by TCRdb to the early 2020s). The library was built by means of RT-PCR. The sequencer was a NextSeq 550. Through fastp at Q25 and MiXCR, TCRdb rebuilt clones from the public reads, retaining in-frame beta chains. Every distinct CDR3 protein forms one entry, paired with its most common genes and DNA. The sample has approximately 140,000 distinct CDR3 sequences on record, roughly 35% of them singletons. About 50% of the sample lies in the top ten. Sequencing was carried out using blood, either unsorted or a sorted T cell fraction (not recorded which). The receptor set was obtained from a human donor who was either an allogeneic HSCT recipient or a stem cell or donor lymphocyte infusion donor (not recorded which). It is not recorded whose cells these are; they may come from a transplant donor.

This clonotype has just a few counts. The V gene is TRBV5-1, the J gene TRBJ1-1; possible D gene TRBD1, 5 bases. CDR1 and CDR2 from the germline V gene are SGHRS and YFSETQ. V shed 3 bases and J shed 3 bases, with 12 bases lying between them. There are 14 residues in the CDR3. The CDR3 coding sequence is TGCGCCAGCAGCTGGGTGGGACGGGACACTGAAGCTTTCTTT. Its translation: CASSWVGRDTEAFF.

CDR3 protein: CASSPQIPIHNEQFF. CDR3 nucleotides: TGTGCCAGCAGTCCCCAGATTCCGATCCACAATGAGCAGTTCTTC. The chain combines TRBV27 with TRBJ2-1; D is unresolved. The V gene's germline CDR1 is MNHEY and CDR2 SMNVEV (reference sequence). V was trimmed by 5 bases and J by 5 bases, leaving 16 bases between them. The CDR3 runs 15 residues.

The sample holds a few counts of this clonotype. The chain is built from TRBV9 and TRBJ1-1, with D hard to call. The germline V gene has CDR1 SGDLS and CDR2 YYNGEE. V shed 1 base and J shed 1 base, with 5 bases lying between them. The length of the CDR3 is 13 residues. CDR3 DNA: TGTGCCAGCAGCGTAAGGGCGAACACTGAAGCTTTCTTT. This codes for CASSVRANTEAFF.

The table lists this clonotype with a few counts. The chain uses TRBV7-9 and TRBJ2-7, with 9 bases fitting TRBD2. The CDR3 is made up of 16 amino acids. Germline V gene lookup returns CDR1 SEHNR and CDR2 FQNEAQ (reference sequence). The J segment lost 6 bases and the V segment lost 4 bases, leaving 13 bases of the junction unmatched. CDR3 region: CASSSEGTSFAGEQYF. The DNA of the CDR3 is TGTGCCAGCAGCTCGGAAGGGACTAGCTTCGCAGGCGAGCAGTACTTC.

The chain joins TRBV12-3 or TRBV12-4 to TRBJ1-1, with D unresolved. The CDR3 has 15 amino acids. The V gene lost 2 bases and the J gene lost 5 bases, with 15 bases spanning the gap. The DNA for the CDR3 is TGTGCCAGCAGTTTACTTGACAACTTGCGAACTGAAGCTTTCTTT. This gives the protein CASSLLDNLRTEAFF.

This sequence joins TRBV7-9 and TRBJ2-5; tentative D call: TRBD1 (5 bases). Germline CDR1 is SEHNR and CDR2 is FQNEAQ (reference sequence). The CDR3 sequence is 14 residues long. Between the trimmed V and J ends, which lost 5 bases and 4 bases, there was a span of 14 bases. CDR3: CASSPGFTVETQYF. The CDR3 DNA follows: TGTGCCAGCAGCCCAGGGTTTACGGTAGAGACCCAGTACTTC.

This clonotype was detected ten times or more. The chain recombines TRBV7-2 with TRBJ1-5, with D possibly being TRBD1 (5 bases). The CDR3 extends over 14 amino acids. V was cut by 5 bases and J by 5 bases, with 13 bases left in between. Per the germline V gene, CDR1 is SGHTA and CDR2 is FQGNSA. The CDR3 is CASSPAVGDQPQHF. The CDR3 coding sequence is TGTGCCAGCAGCCCGGCAGTGGGGGATCAGCCCCAGCATTTT.

The chain employs TRBV3-1 and TRBJ2-3; a possible D gene is TRBD2 (6 bases). CDR1 LGHDT and CDR2 YNNKEL come from the germline V gene (reference sequence). The length of the CDR3 is 13 residues. V lost 1 base to trimming and J lost 9 bases, with 11 bases between them. CDR3 sequence reads: CASSQVGTRTQYF. CDR3 in DNA: TGTGCCAGCAGCCAAGTGGGGACTCGAACGCAGTATTTT.

The chain employs TRBV3-1 and TRBJ1-2, with D possibly matching TRBD1 (6 bases). From germline, CDR1 is LGHDT and CDR2 YNNKEL (reference sequence). This CDR3 has 14 residues. V gave up 4 bases and J gave up 4 bases, with 13 bases separating them. The CDR3 region is CASSRPTGPYGYTF. CDR3 nucleotides: TGTGCCAGCAGCCGCCCGACAGGCCCCTATGGCTACACCTTC.

About this clonotype itself: A junction end diverges from the germline sequence, so it may reflect a read error. The chain couples TRBV12-3 or TRBV12-4 to TRBJ1-2; tentative D call: TRBD1 (5 bases). The CDR3 runs to 14 residues. This chain's CDR3 is CASSFTGPSYGCTF. As DNA, the CDR3 is TGTGCCAGCAGTTTTACGGGGCCAAGCTATGGCTGCACCTTC.

V usage is TRBV7-9 and J usage is TRBJ1-6; no clear D. The ends were cut back, 5 bases at V and 0 bases at J, with 17 bases in the middle. This CDR3 comprises 18 residues. Germline V CDR1 and CDR2: SEHNR, FQNEAQ (reference sequence). The DNA of the CDR3 is TGTGCCAGCAGCCCTCCACCGGCCCTGAGCTCCTATAATTCACCCCTCCACTTT. Protein product: CASSPPPALSSYNSPLHF.

This chain uses TRBV7-2 with TRBJ2-5; 7 nucleotides agree with TRBD1. The trim removed 5 bases at V and 2 bases at J, leaving 8 bases unmatched. The CDR3 is 15 amino acids. The V gene's germline CDR1 is SGHTA and CDR2 FQGNSA. The CDR3 DNA sequence: TGTGCCAGCAGCCCCCAGGGACAGTTTCAAGAGACCCAGTACTTC. Translated: CASSPQGQFQETQYF.

This clonotype was seen a handful of times. This chain joins TRBV7-9 and TRBJ1-2; D is ambiguous. The CDR3 covers 14 residues. The V end lost 5 bases, the J end lost 4 bases, and 14 bases lay between the germline ends. Per the germline V gene, CDR1 is SEHNR and CDR2 is FQNEAQ (reference sequence). CDR3 bases: TGTGCCAGCAGCAATAGGTCCGGGATCTATGGCTACACCTTC. Translating gives CASSNRSGIYGYTF.

The V call is TRBV27, the J call TRBJ2-6, with D tentatively TRBD1 or TRBD2 (5 bases each). This CDR3 is 16 amino acids long. The V end was cut by 5 bases, the J end by 1 base, with 12 bases between. Germline values: CDR1 MNHEY, CDR2 SMNVEV (reference sequence). The CDR3 sequence is CASSQHGGSGANVLTF. CDR3 sequence (DNA): TGTGCCAGCAGTCAACATGGGGGTTCTGGGGCCAACGTCCTGACTTTC.

This clonotype has a handful of counts. The V call is TRBV4-3, the J call TRBJ2-3; TRBD2 agrees at 13 bases. The germline V gene encodes CDR1 LGHNA and CDR2 YSLEER. J lost 0 bases, V lost 2 bases, and 8 bases had no gene match. This CDR3 contains 19 residues. CDR3 nucleotide sequence: TGCGCCAGCAGCCAACAACTAGCGGGGGGGCCCCAAAGCACAGATACGCAGTATTTT. Translated: CASSQQLAGGPQSTDTQYF.

V gene TRBV10-3 combines with J gene TRBJ2-3; 8 nucleotides match TRBD2. The trim removed 3 bases at V and 5 bases at J, leaving 7 bases unmatched. Germline V lookup: CDR1 ENHRY, CDR2 SYGVKD. The CDR3 is 15 residues long. CDR3 amino acids: CAISESGGAGDTQYF. The CDR3 nucleotides are TGTGCCATCAGTGAATCGGGGGGGGCAGGAGATACGCAGTATTTT.

The chain combines TRBV12-3 or TRBV12-4 with TRBJ1-5; TRBD1 aligns across 7 bases. V shed 3 bases and J 7 bases; nucleotides not matched to a gene: 12. The CDR3 loop spans 16 amino acids. The CDR3 nucleotides read TGTGCCAGCAGTTTCATCTCGGCCCTACAGGGGCAGCCCCAGCATTTT. Protein product: CASSFISALQGQPQHF.

Only a few counts were recorded for this clonotype. The chain uses TRBV14 and TRBJ2-1; 8 nucleotides agree with TRBD2. The CDR3 runs to 15 residues. The V segment lost 2 bases and the J segment 9 bases; nucleotides outside the gene matches: 9. Germline V lookup: CDR1 SGHDN, CDR2 FVKESK. The CDR3 DNA sequence: TGTGCCAGCAGCCAAATCACGGGGGGGCAAGCTGAGCAGTTCTTC. This translates into CASSQITGGQAEQFF.

This clonotype came up a few times. The chain has TRBV12-3 or TRBV12-4 and TRBJ1-1; D remains unclear. The CDR3 totals 16 residues. Between the trimmed V and J ends, which lost 3 bases and 2 bases, there was a span of 16 bases. CDR3 protein: CASSFYPAGFNTEAFF. The CDR3 bases are TGTGCCAGCAGTTTTTACCCCGCCGGTTTCAACACTGAAGCTTTCTTT.

This clonotype has just a few counts. The rearrangement joins TRBV15 to TRBJ1-6; 7 bases map to TRBD1. From germline, CDR1 is LNHNV and CDR2 YYDKDF (reference sequence). V dropped 1 base and J dropped 8; count of bases not matched to a gene: 11. The CDR3 totals 17 residues. The CDR3 protein is CATSRVVGAGGYSPLHF. The CDR3 DNA is TGTGCCACCAGCAGAGTTGTGGGAGCAGGGGGTTATTCACCCCTCCACTTT.

The chain links TRBV5-1 to TRBJ1-3, with D possibly being TRBD1 (6 bases). Trimming shortened V by 8 bases and J by 4 bases, and 16 bases separated the two germline ends. CDR1 is SGHRS and CDR2 is YFSETQ in the germline V gene. This CDR3 region has 14 residues. The CDR3 loop is CASTAGAPGNTIYF. The DNA of the CDR3 is TGCGCCAGTACCGCGGGGGCGCCGGGAAACACCATATATTTT.

The genes are TRBV27 and TRBJ2-1; TRBD2 matches at 7 bases. This CDR3 is built from 15 residues. CDR1 is MNHEY, CDR2 SMNVEV, per germline (reference sequence). V dropped 3 bases and J dropped 5; count of bases not matched to a gene: 7. The CDR3: CASSFLASGHNEQFF. CDR3 coding DNA: TGTGCCAGCAGTTTCTTGGCTAGCGGCCACAATGAGCAGTTCTTC.

The chain joins TRBV9 to TRBJ2-3, with D tentatively TRBD2 (5 bases). Per germline, CDR1 SGDLS and CDR2 YYNGEE. With 3 bases removed from V and 4 bases from J, the gap between germline ends came to 12 bases. The CDR3 covers 14 residues. CDR3 bases: TGTGCCAGCAGCGAGAGGGTCTTCCCAGATACGCAGTATTTT. It encodes CASSERVFPDTQYF.

The chain has TRBV12-3 or TRBV12-4 and TRBJ1-6, with D maybe TRBD1 (6 bases). The V and J ends lost 5 bases and 15 bases respectively, with 14 bases between them. There are 12 residues in the CDR3. CDR3 bases: TGTGCCAGCAGTCTGGGACATCGACACCTCCACTTT. Its protein product is CASSLGHRHLHF.

The chain couples TRBV6-6 to TRBJ1-5, with 7 bases lining up with TRBD1. The CDR3 length is 14 residues. The germline V gene encodes CDR1 MNHNY and CDR2 SVGAGI (reference sequence). Trimming at V came to 7 bases and at J to 6 bases, leaving 9 bases not matched to a gene. CDR3 coding DNA: TGTGCCAGCAAGACAGGGAACGACCTTCAGCCCCAGCATTTT. Amino acid sequence: CASKTGNDLQPQHF.

The chain employs TRBV29-1 and TRBJ2-2; D gene unclear. Per the germline V gene, CDR1 is SQVTM and CDR2 is ANQGSEA. The CDR3 runs to 14 residues. V was shortened by 0 bases and J by 1 base, with 6 bases between the two germline ends. The DNA for the CDR3 is TGCAGCGTTGAAGAGGGCAGGAACACCGGGGAGCTGTTTTTT. Its translation is CSVEEGRNTGELFF.